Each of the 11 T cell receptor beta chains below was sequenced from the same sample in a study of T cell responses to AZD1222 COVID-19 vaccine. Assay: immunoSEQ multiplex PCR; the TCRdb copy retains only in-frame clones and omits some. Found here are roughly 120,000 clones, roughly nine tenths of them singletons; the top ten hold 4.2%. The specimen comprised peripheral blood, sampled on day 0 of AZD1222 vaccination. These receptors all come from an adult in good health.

In DNA, the CDR3 is TGTGCCAGCATGGGGCCTGTTTCGAGCTCCTACAATGAGCAGTTCTTC. This translates into CASMGPVSSSYNEQFF. The rearrangement links TRBV2 to TRBJ2-1, with a tentative D call TRBD1 (5 bases). Germline assignment: CDR1 SNHLY and CDR2 FYNNEI. This CDR3 contains 16 residues. The V gene lost 7 bases and the J gene lost 0 bases, with 16 bases spanning the gap.

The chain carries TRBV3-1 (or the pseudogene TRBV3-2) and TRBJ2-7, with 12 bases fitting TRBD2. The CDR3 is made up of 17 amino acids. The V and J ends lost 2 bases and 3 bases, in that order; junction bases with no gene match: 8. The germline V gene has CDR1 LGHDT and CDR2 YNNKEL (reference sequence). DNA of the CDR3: TGTGCCAGCAGCCAATCCTTTGGACTAGCGGGGATCTACGAGCAGTACTTC. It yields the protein CASSQSFGLAGIYEQYF.

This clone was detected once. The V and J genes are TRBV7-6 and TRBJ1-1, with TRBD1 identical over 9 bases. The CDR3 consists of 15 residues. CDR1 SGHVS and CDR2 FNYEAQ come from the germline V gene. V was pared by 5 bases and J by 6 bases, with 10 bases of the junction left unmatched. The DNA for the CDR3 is TGTGCCAGCAGCCGAAGCACAGGGGGCGCGGCTGAAGCTTTCTTT. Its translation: CASSRSTGGAAEAFF.

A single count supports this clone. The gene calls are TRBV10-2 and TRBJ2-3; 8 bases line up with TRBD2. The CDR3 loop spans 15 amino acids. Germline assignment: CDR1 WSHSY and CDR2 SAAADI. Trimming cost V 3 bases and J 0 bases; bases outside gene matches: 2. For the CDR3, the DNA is TGCGCCAGCAGTGACGGGGGGGCTAGCACAGATACGCAGTATTTT. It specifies CASSDGGASTDTQYF.

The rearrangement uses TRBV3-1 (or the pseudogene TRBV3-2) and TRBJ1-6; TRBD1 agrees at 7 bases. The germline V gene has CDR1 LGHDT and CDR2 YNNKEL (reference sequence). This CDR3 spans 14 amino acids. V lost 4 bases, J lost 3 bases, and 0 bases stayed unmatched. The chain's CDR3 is CASSRDSYNSPLHF. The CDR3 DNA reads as TGTGCCAGCAGCCGGGACAGCTATAATTCACCCCTCCACTTT.

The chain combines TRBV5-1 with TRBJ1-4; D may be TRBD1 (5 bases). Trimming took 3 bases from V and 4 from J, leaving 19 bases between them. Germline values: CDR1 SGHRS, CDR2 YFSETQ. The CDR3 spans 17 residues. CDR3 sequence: CASSWGGDRGGNEKLFF. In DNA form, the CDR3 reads TGCGCCAGCAGCTGGGGAGGGGACCGAGGAGGTAATGAAAAACTGTTTTTT.

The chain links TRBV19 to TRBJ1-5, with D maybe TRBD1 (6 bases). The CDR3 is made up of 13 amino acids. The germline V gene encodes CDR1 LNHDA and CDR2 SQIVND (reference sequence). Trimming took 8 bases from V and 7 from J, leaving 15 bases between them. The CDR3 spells CASQQGTYQPQHF. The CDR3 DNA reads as TGTGCCAGTCAACAGGGCACCTACCAGCCCCAGCATTTT. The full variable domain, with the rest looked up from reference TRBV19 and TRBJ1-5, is DGGITQSPKYLFRKEGQNVTLSCEQNLNHDAMYWYRQDPGQGLRLIYYSQIVNDFQKGDIAEGYSVSREKKESFPLTVTSAQKNPTAFYLCASQQGTYQPQHFGDGTRLSIL.

The CDR3 DNA reads TGTGCCAGCAGCCTGGGATCCGCCTTTTCCGGCTACACCTTC. Amino acids: CASSLGSAFSGYTF. The J gene is TRBJ1-2, the V gene TRBV7-2; unclear D gene. Germline V gene sequence: CDR1 SGHTA, CDR2 FQGNSA. Between the trimmed V and J ends, which lost 5 bases and 8 bases, there was a span of 18 bases. This CDR3 region has 14 residues.

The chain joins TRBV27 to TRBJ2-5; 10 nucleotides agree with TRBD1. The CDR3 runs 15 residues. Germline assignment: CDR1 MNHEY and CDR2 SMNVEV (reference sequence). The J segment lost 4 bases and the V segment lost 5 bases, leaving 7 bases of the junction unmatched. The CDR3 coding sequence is TGTGCCAGCAGTCCCGGGACAGGGGCGGGAGAGACCCAGTACTTC. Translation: CASSPGTGAGETQYF.

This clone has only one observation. The CDR3 loop reads CASRMGESPLHF. CDR3 in DNA: TGTGCCAGCAGGATGGGGGAGTCACCCCTCCACTTT. This chain joins TRBV27 and TRBJ1-6, with D possibly matching TRBD1 (5 bases). The germline CDR1 and CDR2 sequences are MNHEY and SMNVEV (reference sequence). The CDR3 sequence is 12 residues long. The V end lost 6 bases, the J end lost 10 bases, and 10 bases lay between the germline ends.

CDR3 sequence (DNA): TGTGCCAGCAGGAACCCCGGGACAGGAGGTTGGAACTCCTACGAGCAGTACTTC. Translation gives CASRNPGTGGWNSYEQYF. The J gene is TRBJ2-7, the V gene TRBV5-5; 8 nucleotides agree with TRBD1. Germline CDR1 reads SGHKS; CDR2 reads YYEKEE (reference sequence). Germline trimming cut 5 bases from V and 0 bases from J; bases unmatched to any gene: 16. This CDR3 is 18 amino acids long. Based on the CDR3 plus reference TRBV5-5 and TRBJ2-7, the full variable domain is DAGVTQSPTHLIKTRGQQVTLRCSPISGHKSVSWYQQVLGQGPQFIFQYYEKEERGRGNFPDRFSARQFPNYSSELNVNALLLGDSALYLCASRNPGTGGWNSYEQYFGPGTRLTVT.